The subject of this entry is one TCR beta chain. Its antigen is unidentified. Germline lookup yields CDR1 SGHRS and CDR2 YFSETQ. The CDR3 has 16 residues. V lost 0 bases to trimming and J lost 0 bases, with 10 bases between them. The sample is drawn from a study of cytomegalovirus exposure and HLA in healthy donors. About the research overall: Early released data comprised around 80 million unique TCRs from HLA-typed donors.

Points from the study as a whole: Researchers catalogued some 160 TCR beta chains as cytomegalovirus-associated. Certain sequence variants were highly shared and formed a cluster, and this cluster was likely a sequencing artifact.

The PCR used 60 Vbeta and 13 Jbeta primers. Clones were read by immunoSEQ multiplex PCR, and TCRdb kept only the in-frame ones, dropping some. The repertoire holds 85,000 to 100,000 clones, with 64% as singletons. The rearrangement uses TRBV5-1 and TRBJ2-1; D is unclear. The clonotype originates from a man in his 60s in good health and CMV-seronegative. Material: PBMCs. The chain's CDR3 is CASSLASPSSYNEQFF. For the CDR3, the DNA is TGCGCCAGCAGCTTGGCCTCGCCTAGCTCCTACAATGAGCAGTTCTTC.